One and the same sample provided the 26 T cell receptor beta chains below, sequenced in a study of chemoradiotherapy in HPV16-positive cancers. TCRdb keeps only in-frame clones here, not all; method: immunoSEQ multiplex PCR. The sample yields 13,000 to 15,000 clones, 69% seen once. This specimen was taken from a patient who underwent chemoradiotherapy. These receptors were taken from a human donor with HPV-associated anogenital cancer.

On this clone: At one end, the junction sequence differs from germline, possibly due to a read error. The chain employs TRBV10-3 and TRBJ1-1; 9 positions agree with TRBD1. From germline, CDR1 is ENHRY and CDR2 SYGVKD. This CDR3 region has 16 residues. The CDR3 region has the DNA TGTGCCATCAGTGATGCGGACAGGGGAATGAATACTGAAGCTTTCTTT. Translating gives CAISDADRGMNTEAFF.

The chain employs TRBV7-9 and TRBJ2-7; possibly TRBD1 for D (6 bases). The germline CDR1 and CDR2 sequences are SEHNR and FQNEAQ (reference sequence). This CDR3 contains 15 residues. The V and J ends lost 2 bases and 5 bases respectively, with 16 bases between them. The CDR3 region is CASSLLGGVSDEQYF. The CDR3 DNA is TGTGCCAGCAGCTTACTAGGGGGTGTCAGCGACGAGCAGTACTTC.

This clone was counted between two and nine times. CDR3 in amino acids: CSGTGRATEAFF. The DNA of the CDR3 is TGTTCCGGGACAGGGAGGGCCACTGAAGCTTTCTTT. The rearrangement links TRBV5-4 to TRBJ1-1, with 9 bases that match TRBD1. The CDR3 is 12 amino acids. Germline V gene data show CDR1 as SGHNT and CDR2 as YYREEE (reference sequence).

The chain uses TRBV28 and TRBJ2-6, with TRBD1 identical over 7 bases. CDR1 is MDHEN and CDR2 is SYDVKM in the germline V gene. The CDR3 spans 18 residues. V lost 5 bases, J lost 0 bases, and 10 bases stayed unmatched. The CDR3 sequence is CASSGLGQLASGANVLTF. DNA of the CDR3: TGTGCCAGCAGTGGGTTGGGACAGCTAGCCTCTGGGGCCAACGTCCTGACTTTC.

The genes are TRBV6-5 and TRBJ2-2; D gene uncertain. V lost 0 bases and J lost 1, with 6 bases in between. This CDR3 has 15 residues. The germline V gene has CDR1 MNHEY and CDR2 SVGAGI. The CDR3 loop reads CASSYSFGNTGELFF. The CDR3 bases are TGTGCCAGCAGTTACTCGTTTGGGAACACCGGGGAGCTGTTTTTT.

This clone was detected only a few times. CDR3 sequence (DNA): TGTGCCAGTCACCGGGACAGGGAGGGAAAAAGCGGCTACACCTTC. Translation gives CASHRDREGKSGYTF. The V call is TRBV2, the J call TRBJ1-2, with 9 positions matching TRBD1. Germline V gene data show CDR1 as SNHLY and CDR2 as FYNNEI. Unmatched junction bases numbered 16, after V lost 9 bases and J lost 8 bases. The CDR3 spans 15 residues.

The rearrangement uses TRBV2 and TRBJ2-7; D unresolved. Trimming left V 7 bases short and J 5 bases short, with 6 bases between. This CDR3 has 10 residues. The germline V gene has CDR1 SNHLY and CDR2 FYNNEI. CDR3: CASKYHEQYF. CDR3 bases: TGTGCCAGCAAATACCACGAGCAGTACTTC.

The chain combines TRBV7-8 with TRBJ1-1; weak D call: TRBD1 (5 bases). The CDR3 length is 15 residues. V was shortened by 0 bases and J by 0 bases, with 8 bases between the two germline ends. Germline V lookup: CDR1 SGHVS, CDR2 FQNEAQ. CDR3 in amino acids: CASSLAPGVNTEAFF. CDR3 sequence (DNA): TGTGCCAGCAGCTTAGCCCCGGGGGTGAACACTGAAGCTTTCTTT. The full variable domain, completed using reference TRBV7-8 and TRBJ1-1, is GAGVSQSPRYKVAKRGQDVALRCDPISGHVSLFWYQQALGQGPEFLTYFQNEAQLDKSGLPSDRFFAERPEGSVSTLKIQRTQQEDSAVYLCASSLAPGVNTEAFFGQGTRLTVV.

This clone has just one count. The chain carries TRBV5-1 and TRBJ2-5; D possibly corresponds to TRBD2 (5 bases). The CDR3 totals 14 residues. Per the germline V gene, CDR1 is SGHRS and CDR2 is YFSETQ. The germline V and J ends were trimmed by 2 bases and 5 bases, with 13 bases remaining between them. The CDR3 reads CASSFGQTGETQYF. The CDR3 region has the DNA TGCGCCAGCAGCTTTGGGCAAACGGGGGAGACCCAGTACTTC.

V is TRBV6-6 and J is TRBJ2-2; D is uncertain. CDR1 and CDR2 (germline): MNHNY, SVGAGI (reference sequence). V lost 3 bases and J 4 bases, leaving 12 bases between the germline ends. The CDR3 has 15 amino acids. The CDR3 DNA sequence: TGTGCCAGCAGTTATTCGGCAGGCACCACCGGGGAGCTGTTTTTT. Encoded protein: CASSYSAGTTGELFF.

The V gene is TRBV13, the J gene TRBJ2-5; 10 bases match TRBD2. This CDR3 is 15 amino acids long. From germline, CDR1 is PRHDT and CDR2 FYEKMQ (reference sequence). The V segment lost 2 bases and the J segment 3 bases; nucleotides outside the gene matches: 3. The CDR3 here is CASSLYSGGKETQYF. CDR3 sequence (DNA): TGTGCCAGCAGCTTATATAGCGGGGGGAAAGAGACCCAGTACTTC.

The chain employs TRBV6-1 and TRBJ1-5, with D hard to call. Germline CDR1 and CDR2: MNHNS and SASEGT. The V gene lost 3 bases and the J gene lost 11 bases, with 17 bases spanning the gap. The CDR3 length is 14 residues. CDR3 nucleotide sequence: TGTGCCAGCAGTGAGAGCCCTAACGTCAGGACCCAGCATTTT. As protein: CASSESPNVRTQHF.

V and J are TRBV30 and TRBJ1-2, with no clear D. CDR3 length equals 11 residues. The V gene lost 4 bases and the J gene lost 9 bases, with 12 bases spanning the gap. CDR1 and CDR2 from the germline V gene are GTSNPN and SVGIG (reference sequence). CDR3 in amino acids: CAWNRRARYTF. The CDR3 DNA reads as TGTGCCTGGAACCGAAGGGCCCGCTACACCTTC.

This sequence joins TRBV7-2 and TRBJ2-5, with 7 bases lining up with TRBD2. The V segment lost 3 bases and the J segment 1 base; nucleotides outside the gene matches: 2. The CDR3 length is 14 residues. In germline, CDR1 is SGHTA, CDR2 FQGNSA. CDR3 in DNA: TGTGCCAGCAGCTTTGGGGGGGTCCAAGAGACCCAGTACTTC. Translating gives CASSFGGVQETQYF.

The CDR3 is CAWGAGSYEQYF. In DNA form, the CDR3 reads TGTGCCTGGGGAGCGGGCTCCTACGAGCAGTACTTC. The chain links TRBV30 to TRBJ2-7, with D maybe TRBD2 (6 bases). Trimming stripped 5 bases from V and 0 bases from J, with 8 bases between. The V gene's germline CDR1 is GTSNPN and CDR2 SVGIG (reference sequence). This CDR3 is 12 amino acids long.

The chain combines TRBV19 with TRBJ1-4; D gene unclear. The length of the CDR3 is 13 residues. CDR1 is LNHDA, CDR2 SQIVND, per germline (reference sequence). V was clipped by 3 bases and J by 6 bases, with 8 bases between them. This chain's CDR3 is CASSIALYEKLFF. DNA for the CDR3: TGTGCCAGTAGTATTGCTCTCTATGAAAAACTGTTTTTT.

The chain is built from TRBV27 and TRBJ1-2; maybe TRBD1 (5 bases). Germline V gene sequence: CDR1 MNHEY, CDR2 SMNVEV (reference sequence). V lost 3 bases and J lost 6, with 11 bases in between. CDR3 length: 13 residues. CDR3 loop: CASSLIGGDGYTF. As DNA, the CDR3 is TGTGCCAGCAGTTTGATCGGGGGAGATGGCTACACCTTC.

The chain couples TRBV2 to TRBJ1-1, with D perhaps TRBD1 (5 bases). The CDR3 totals 14 residues. The V and J ends lost 6 bases and 0 bases respectively, with 11 bases between them. The germline V gene encodes CDR1 SNHLY and CDR2 FYNNEI. For the CDR3, the DNA is TGTGCCAGCAGAGAGACAGATTTGAACACTGAAGCTTTCTTT. Translated, it gives CASRETDLNTEAFF.

The J gene is TRBJ1-1, the V gene TRBV4-1; D is possibly TRBD1 (6 bases). The CDR3 is 15 amino acids. The germline V gene encodes CDR1 MGHRA and CDR2 YSYEKL. The ends were cut back, 6 bases at V and 1 base at J, with 15 bases in the middle. CDR3 bases: TGCGCCAGCAGAGACAGGTTCGTTGGGAACACTGAAGCTTTCTTT. Its protein product is CASRDRFVGNTEAFF.

This clone was detected once. V and J are TRBV5-1 and TRBJ2-2; 9 nucleotides align to TRBD1. The CDR3 is 16 amino acids. V gave up 5 bases and J gave up 6 bases; unmatched junction bases: 11. Germline CDR1 reads SGHRS; CDR2 reads YFSETQ. CDR3 in amino acids: CASSEQGAAVPGELFF. CDR3 sequence (DNA): TGCGCCAGCAGTGAACAGGGGGCCGCGGTCCCCGGGGAGCTGTTTTTT.

In its sample, this clone was seen a few times. The V gene is TRBV25-1, the J gene TRBJ1-2, with D unclear. The V end lost 7 bases, the J end lost 8 bases, and 20 bases lay between the germline ends. CDR3 length: 14 residues. CDR1 MGHDK and CDR2 SYGVNS come from the germline V gene. CDR3 in DNA: TGTGCCAGCACCGACACCACAGAGTCTCGGGGCTACACCTTC. The encoded protein is CASTDTTESRGYTF.

The chain joins TRBV4-1 to TRBJ2-1; 9 bases line up with TRBD1. This CDR3 spans 16 amino acids. Per the germline V gene, CDR1 is MGHRA and CDR2 is YSYEKL. V lost 2 bases and J lost 7; bases outside the gene matches: 9. CDR3 nucleotides: TGCGCCAGCAGCCAACCTAGAGACAGGGGGTTGAATGAGCAGTTCTTC. Protein sequence: CASSQPRDRGLNEQFF.

The J gene is TRBJ2-5, the V gene TRBV2, with 7 bases matching TRBD2. This CDR3 region has 13 residues. V was clipped by 7 bases and J by 5 bases; unmatched bases: 7. Germline values: CDR1 SNHLY, CDR2 FYNNEI. CDR3 in amino acids: CASTTDGGETQYF. The CDR3 nucleotides are TGTGCCAGCACCACGGACGGGGGGGAGACCCAGTACTTC.

V usage is TRBV2 and J usage is TRBJ1-3, with D possibly matching TRBD1 (6 bases). The ends were cut back, 4 bases at V and 2 bases at J, with 12 bases in the middle. CDR3 length: 15 residues. The germline CDR1 and CDR2 sequences are SNHLY and FYNNEI. The CDR3, as DNA: TGTGCCAGCAGTGGGCTGCCAGGGGCTGGAAACACCATATATTTT. Translating it yields CASSGLPGAGNTIYF. Using reference TRBV2 and TRBJ1-3 for the parts outside the CDR3, the full variable domain is EPEVTQTPSHQVTQMGQEVILRCVPISNHLYFYWYRQILGQKVEFLVSFYNNEISEKSEIFDDQFSVERPDGSNFTLKIRSTKLEDSAMYFCASSGLPGAGNTIYFGEGSWLTVV.

This clone is medium-sized by share. The chain carries TRBV2 and TRBJ1-2, with D possibly TRBD1 on 6 matching bases. Per the germline V gene, CDR1 is SNHLY and CDR2 is FYNNEI. This CDR3 has 13 amino acids. V gave up 6 bases and J gave up 8 bases, with 16 bases separating them. In DNA, the CDR3 is TGTGCCAGCAGCTGGACAGTCTATGAAGGCTACACCTTC. This encodes CASSWTVYEGYTF.

J is TRBJ2-7 and V is TRBV7-9, with D possibly being TRBD1 (5 bases). The CDR3 spans 16 residues. Trimming stripped 2 bases from V and 3 bases from J, with 17 bases between. Germline CDR1 and CDR2: SEHNR and FQNEAQ (reference sequence). The CDR3 loop reads CASSLPLGRVLYEQYF. CDR3 sequence (DNA): TGTGCCAGCAGCTTACCTTTGGGGCGAGTTCTCTACGAGCAGTACTTC.